This entry lists 20 T cell receptor beta chains sequenced from one sample in a study of human T cells and chemical hapten exposure. As for time point: patch test 2, 6 weeks after DPC sensitization. The treatment was: therapeutic diphenylcyclopropenone sensitization with weekly scalp DPC. TCRdb fed the RACE reads into MiXCR, producing one record per CDR3 protein. The sample consists of roughly 100,000 distinct CDR3 sequences, approximately 9.3% of them appearing once. The input for sequencing was whole blood, taken in connection with sensitization to the hapten diphenylcyclopropenone (DPC). Source of these receptors: a woman aged 35 to 49 with alopecia areata. Some clones in this sample may be carry-over from other donors' samples.

This clonotype has just a few counts. The chain is built from TRBV18 and TRBJ1-2, with TRBD1 identical over 8 bases. Germline CDR1 KGHSH, CDR2 LQKENI. The CDR3 is made up of 16 amino acids. The trim removed 0 bases at V and 8 bases at J, leaving 11 bases unmatched. The CDR3, as DNA: TGTGCCAGCTCACCACCTTCAGGGGGCGCGTATCAAGGCTACACCTTC. Its protein is CASSPPSGGAYQGYTF.

The chain recombines TRBV3-1 with TRBJ2-7; TRBD2 matches 9 bases. The germline CDR1 and CDR2 sequences are LGHDT and YNNKEL (reference sequence). Unmatched junction bases numbered 6, after V lost 4 bases and J lost 2 bases. There are 15 residues in the CDR3. CDR3 in amino acids: CASSRRTSVPYEQYF. Here the CDR3 DNA reads TGTGCCAGCAGCCGGAGGACTAGCGTTCCCTACGAGCAGTACTTC.

This clonotype was seen at least ten times. The chain employs TRBV3-1 and TRBJ1-4, with no clear D. Germline V gives CDR1 LGHDT, CDR2 YNNKEL (reference sequence). This CDR3 is 13 amino acids long. Between the trimmed V and J ends, which lost 4 bases and 8 bases, there was a span of 11 bases. The CDR3 is CASSPFGPEKLFF. Written as DNA, the CDR3 is TGTGCCAGCAGCCCATTCGGGCCAGAAAAACTGTTTTTT. Combining the CDR3 with reference TRBV3-1 and TRBJ1-4 gives the whole variable domain DTAVSQTPKYLVTQMGNDKSIKCEQNLGHDTMYWYKQDSKKFLKIMFSYNNKELIINETVPNRFSPKSPDKAHLNLHINSLELGDSAVYFCASSPFGPEKLFFGSGTQLSVL.

V is TRBV28 and J is TRBJ2-5; TRBD1 matches at 9 bases. Germline V gene data show CDR1 as MDHEN and CDR2 as SYDVKM. CDR3 size: 16 residues. After removal of 5 bases from V and 2 bases from J, the junction contained 9 bases not matched to a gene. The CDR3 region has the DNA TGTGCCAGCAGTCCAATGCATGGGACAGGGCAAGAGACCCAGTACTTC. Translating it yields CASSPMHGTGQETQYF.

V usage is TRBV4-2 and J usage is TRBJ2-1; 11 nucleotides agree with TRBD2. The CDR3 consists of 17 residues. Losses at the gene ends were 1 base for V and 8 bases for J; bases not matched to a gene: 10. Germline V gene lookup returns CDR1 LGHNA and CDR2 YNFKEQ. CDR3 DNA sequence: TGTGCCAGCAGCCAAGGAGCCCCTAGCGGGAGGCCCTATGAGCAGTTCTTC. This encodes CASSQGAPSGRPYEQFF.

The sample holds many counts of this clonotype. The chain links TRBV4-1 to TRBJ1-1; 7 bases map to TRBD1. Germline V gene lookup returns CDR1 MGHRA and CDR2 YSYEKL. This CDR3 contains 16 residues. Losses at the gene ends were 3 bases for V and 3 bases for J; bases not matched to a gene: 10. As DNA, the CDR3 is TGCGCCAGCAGCCACGCAGGGACAGCTTTCCACACTGAAGCTTTCTTT. It encodes CASSHAGTAFHTEAFF.

This clonotype was found many times. This chain links TRBV18 with TRBJ2-7; perhaps TRBD1 as D (5 bases). CDR1 KGHSH and CDR2 LQKENI come from the germline V gene. This CDR3 region has 13 residues. Between the trimmed V and J ends, which lost 2 bases and 3 bases, there was a span of 8 bases. CDR3 sequence reads: CASSPSGNYEQYF. In nucleotides, the CDR3 is TGTGCCAGCTCACCATCAGGGAACTACGAGCAGTACTTC.

This clonotype was seen many times. V and J are TRBV6-2 or TRBV6-3 and TRBJ2-2; D is uncertain. V lost 5 bases and J 9 bases, leaving 19 bases between the germline ends. The CDR3 sequence is 15 residues long. Germline CDR1 and CDR2: MNHEY and SVGEGT. CDR3 residues: CASSPSLGSPRELFF. The CDR3 DNA reads as TGTGCCAGCAGTCCCAGTCTAGGCTCCCCTCGGGAGCTGTTTTTT.

In its sample, this clonotype was seen a few times. The chain couples TRBV4-1 to TRBJ1-2; TRBD1 might be the D (6 bases). Germline V gene lookup returns CDR1 MGHRA and CDR2 YSYEKL. The CDR3 length is 18 residues. V dropped 1 base and J dropped 8 bases, with 26 bases sitting between them. The CDR3 DNA reads TGCGCCAGCAGCCAAGCCGTATTGGGAACAGGGTACCAAAGAGGCTACACCTTC. Protein: CASSQAVLGTGYQRGYTF.

V gene TRBV19 combines with J gene TRBJ1-6; D call uncertain. Looked up from germline, CDR1 is LNHDA and CDR2 is SQIVND (reference sequence). The V end lost 5 bases, the J end lost 12 bases, and 14 bases lay between the germline ends. The CDR3 has 13 amino acids. CDR3 protein: CASSPHGEIPLHF. CDR3 in DNA: TGTGCCAGTAGTCCGCACGGGGAGATACCCCTCCACTTT.

This clonotype showed up many times. The genes are TRBV24-1 and TRBJ2-3; the D gene is possibly TRBD2 (6 bases). The CDR3 consists of 14 residues. Germline CDR1 KGHDR, CDR2 SFDVKD. V was shortened by 4 bases and J by 6 bases, with 13 bases between the two germline ends. This CDR3 is CATSDPTRGDTQYF. DNA for the CDR3: TGTGCCACCAGTGACCCTACCCGGGGGGATACGCAGTATTTT.

This clonotype was recorded at least ten times. The rearrangement links TRBV23-1 to TRBJ1-5, with D possibly matching TRBD1 (5 bases). TRBV23-1 is noted as an ORF with a role that remains uncertain. V was cut by 4 bases and J by 0 bases, with 16 bases left in between. The CDR3 sequence is 17 residues long. The CDR3 DNA is TGCGCCAGCAGTCCCGTTGCAGGGCCGGATAGCAATCAGCCCCAGCATTTT. Protein: CASSPVAGPDSNQPQHF.

The sample holds a few counts of this clonotype. The chain employs TRBV7-8 and TRBJ2-4, with D uncertain. In germline, CDR1 is SGHVS, CDR2 FQNEAQ. Trimming pared 1 base from V and 7 bases from J, leaving 11 bases between. The CDR3 is 14 amino acids. The CDR3 sequence: CASSLGSLANIQYF. The CDR3 nucleotides are TGTGCCAGCAGCTTAGGGTCGTTAGCTAACATTCAGTACTTC. Based on the CDR3 plus reference TRBV7-8 and TRBJ2-4, the full variable domain is GAGVSQSPRYKVAKRGQDVALRCDPISGHVSLFWYQQALGQGPEFLTYFQNEAQLDKSGLPSDRFFAERPEGSVSTLKIQRTQQEDSAVYLCASSLGSLANIQYFGAGTRLSVL.

This clonotype was found many times. The CDR3 DNA reads TGTGCCAGCAGCCAAGATAACAGGGGAACTAGCACAGATACGCAGTATTTT. This encodes CASSQDNRGTSTDTQYF. The gene calls are TRBV4-2 and TRBJ2-3, with 7 nucleotides matching TRBD1. Germline trimming cut 0 bases from V and 0 bases from J; bases unmatched to any gene: 6. The germline gives CDR1 LGHNA, CDR2 YNFKEQ. The CDR3 is 17 residues long.

This clonotype was counted many times. This chain joins TRBV6-2 or TRBV6-3 and TRBJ1-2; D might be TRBD1 (6 bases). The CDR3 runs 16 residues. CDR1 and CDR2 from the germline V gene are MNHEY and SVGEGT. The V end lost 5 bases, the J end lost 4 bases, and 20 bases lay between the germline ends. The CDR3 sequence is CASSRDTARLGYGYTF. In DNA, the CDR3 is TGTGCCAGCAGTCGGGACACGGCCCGGTTGGGCTATGGCTACACCTTC.

This clonotype showed up many times. The chain recombines TRBV24-1 with TRBJ2-1; 7 bases match TRBD2. V shed 1 base, J shed 7 bases, and the junction held 15 bases outside the gene matches. The CDR3 runs to 18 residues. Looked up from germline, CDR1 is KGHDR and CDR2 is SFDVKD. CDR3 bases: TGTGCCACCAGTGATTTCGGTAGGGCGGGAGATAACAGAAATGAGCAGTTCTTC. It encodes CATSDFGRAGDNRNEQFF.

This rearrangement joins TRBV27 to TRBJ2-7; no definite D call. Trimming shortened V by 5 bases and J by 4 bases, and 18 bases separated the two germline ends. Per the germline V gene, CDR1 is MNHEY and CDR2 is SMNVEV (reference sequence). There are 15 residues in the CDR3. CDR3 region: CASSATGSTRYEQYF. The CDR3, as DNA: TGTGCCAGCAGTGCGACTGGCTCCACCCGGTACGAGCAGTACTTC.

The rearrangement uses TRBV27 and TRBJ1-6; possible D gene TRBD1, 5 bases. The ends were cut back, 2 bases at V and 9 bases at J, with 11 bases in the middle. Looked up from germline, CDR1 is MNHEY and CDR2 is SMNVEV (reference sequence). CDR3 size: 14 residues. This chain's CDR3 is CASSLVQGGSPLHF. The CDR3 coding sequence is TGTGCCAGCAGTTTAGTGCAGGGTGGTTCACCCCTCCACTTT.

This clonotype was counted only a few times. This rearrangement joins TRBV28 to TRBJ1-2, with D possibly being TRBD1 (5 bases). The CDR3 has 15 amino acids. Between the trimmed V and J ends, which lost 4 bases and 1 base, there was a span of 13 bases. Germline V gene lookup returns CDR1 MDHEN and CDR2 SYDVKM. The CDR3 DNA is TGTGCCAGCAGTTACTACCGGGACGGTAACTATGGCTACACCTTC. Its protein is CASSYYRDGNYGYTF.

This clonotype was observed many times. The chain uses TRBV28 and TRBJ2-3; 9 bases align to TRBD2. The CDR3 has 14 amino acids. CDR1 MDHEN and CDR2 SYDVKM come from the germline V gene. Trimming cost V 3 bases and J 6 bases; bases outside gene matches: 4. The CDR3 is CASSFSGSIDTQYF. The CDR3 DNA reads TGTGCCAGCAGTTTTAGCGGGAGCATCGATACGCAGTATTTT.